This record covers a single TCR beta chain. The CDR3 length is 17 residues. Germline V gene lookup returns CDR1 MGHRA and CDR2 YSYEKL. Trimming took 1 base from V and 7 from J, leaving 17 bases between them. The assay was immunoSEQ multiplex PCR, and TCRdb's table has in-frame clones only and misses some. This sample has more than 70,000 clones, with around 92% found just once. The source of the sample is a study of control samples from healthy donors and cancer patients. This receptor was taken from a man in his sixties with lung cancer. Sequencing was carried out using PBMCs. V usage is TRBV4-1 and J usage is TRBJ1-6; D perhaps matches TRBD1 (5 bases). DNA of the CDR3: TGCGCCAGCAGCCAAGCTGGGACCTTCGGTCCGAATTCACCCCTCCACTTT. This gives the protein CASSQAGTFGPNSPLHF.